A selection of T cell receptor beta chains follows, all from one sample in a study of cytomegalovirus exposure and HLA in healthy donors. The data were produced by immunoSEQ multiplex PCR, yet TCRdb's version contains in-frame clones alone and is incomplete. Here the sample spans about 140,000 clones, 70% to 90% being singletons. Sequences were obtained from PBMCs. These receptors were collected from a woman aged 18-30 years in good health and CMV-seropositive. Each CDR3 is given with its conserved first and last residue. Each record gives: V gene, J gene, clone size, D gene, CDR3 DNA, CDR3 protein. A D gene is named only where the DNA matches it firmly. Expanded clones are given a class, and other clones once, few, many or no size at all.

V gene: TRBV7-2
J gene: TRBJ2-1
clone size: -
D gene: TRBD2
CDR3 DNA: TGTGCCAGCAGCTTAGCAGCGGGACCGTCCTACAATGAGCAGTTCTTC
CDR3 protein: CASSLAAGPSYNEQFF

V gene: TRBV27
J gene: TRBJ2-3
clone size: -
D gene: -
CDR3 DNA: TGTGCCAGCAGTGTTGTGGGGGCGACAGATACGCAGTATTTT
CDR3 protein: CASSVVGATDTQYF

V gene: TRBV19
J gene: TRBJ1-2
clone size: -
D gene: TRBD1
CDR3 DNA: TGTGCCAGTAGTACCCAGGGGGCGTATGGCTACACCTTC
CDR3 protein: CASSTQGAYGYTF

V gene: TRBV5-1
J gene: TRBJ2-1
clone size: -
D gene: TRBD2
CDR3 DNA: TGCGCCAGCAGCTACTCGACTAGCGGGGATAACAATGAGCAGTTCTTC
CDR3 protein: CASSYSTSGDNNEQFF

V gene: TRBV5-5
J gene: TRBJ2-3
clone size: once
D gene: -
CDR3 DNA: TGTGCCAGCAGCTTGGGACAGTCAGATACGCAGTATTTT
CDR3 protein: CASSLGQSDTQYF

V gene: TRBV28
J gene: TRBJ2-1
clone size: -
D gene: TRBD1
CDR3 DNA: TGTGCCAGCAGTGCCCTTACCGCCGGGACAGGGGCTAACAATGAGCAGTTCTTC
CDR3 protein: CASSALTAGTGANNEQFF

V gene: TRBV7-9
J gene: TRBJ2-5
clone size: -
D gene: -
CDR3 DNA: TGTGCCAGCAGACCGGGACTTACCAAGGTAGAGACCCAGTACTTC
CDR3 protein: CASRPGLTKVETQYF

V gene: TRBV27
J gene: TRBJ1-5
clone size: -
D gene: -
CDR3 DNA: TGTGCCAGCAGTTTAGCCAGGCGCAATCAGCCCCAGCATTTT
CDR3 protein: CASSLARRNQPQHF

V gene: TRBV15
J gene: TRBJ2-1
clone size: -
D gene: TRBD2
CDR3 DNA: TGTGCCACCAGCAGAGATACTAGCGGATTCCGAGGGGGGCAGTTCTTC
CDR3 protein: CATSRDTSGFRGGQFF

V gene: TRBV10-3
J gene: TRBJ2-3
clone size: -
D gene: -
CDR3 DNA: TGTGCCATCAGTGAGTCGACTATGAAAACACCAATCTTT
CDR3 protein: CAISESTMKTPIF

V gene: TRBV30
J gene: TRBJ1-3
clone size: once
D gene: TRBD1
CDR3 DNA: TGTGCCTGGAACACGCGAACGGGACAGCTTGGAAACACCATATATTTT
CDR3 protein: CAWNTRTGQLGNTIYF

V gene: TRBV27
J gene: TRBJ2-7
clone size: -
D gene: TRBD1
CDR3 DNA: TGTGCCAGCAGTTTGGGGCCGGGACAGACCTACGAGCAGTACTTC
CDR3 protein: CASSLGPGQTYEQYF

V gene: TRBV10-3
J gene: TRBJ1-2
clone size: once
D gene: -
CDR3 DNA: TGTGCCATCAGTGATGGGGGGGCGCGGGGCTACACCTTC
CDR3 protein: CAISDGGARGYTF

V gene: TRBV6-1
J gene: TRBJ1-3
clone size: -
D gene: -
CDR3 DNA: TGTGCCAGCAGTGAATTTGAAGGGGCCCTGACAAACACCATATATTTT
CDR3 protein: CASSEFEGALTNTIYF

V gene: TRBV2
J gene: TRBJ1-2
clone size: once
D gene: TRBD1
CDR3 DNA: TGTGCCAGCAGCGGGACAGGGAACTATGGCTACACCTTC
CDR3 protein: CASSGTGNYGYTF

V gene: TRBV13
J gene: TRBJ2-1
clone size: -
D gene: -
CDR3 DNA: TGTGCCAGCAGCTTTTCGGCGGCCAATGAGCAGTTCTTC
CDR3 protein: CASSFSAANEQFF

V gene: TRBV27
J gene: TRBJ1-5
clone size: -
D gene: TRBD1
CDR3 DNA: TGTGCCAGCCGACAGGGCGCGAGCAATCAGCCCCAGCATTTT
CDR3 protein: CASRQGASNQPQHF

V gene: TRBV7-6
J gene: TRBJ1-1
clone size: -
D gene: -
CDR3 DNA: TGTGCCAGCAGCTTAGTATCCCTACAGGGCCTGAACACTGAAGCTTTCTTT
CDR3 protein: CASSLVSLQGLNTEAFF

V gene: TRBV5-6
J gene: TRBJ2-5
clone size: -
D gene: -
CDR3 DNA: TGTGCCAGCAGCTATCAGGGTGGAGGGCAAGAGACCCAGTACTTC
CDR3 protein: CASSYQGGGQETQYF

V gene: TRBV6-5
J gene: TRBJ2-7
clone size: -
D gene: TRBD1
CDR3 DNA: TGTGCCAGCAGAAACCCTACAGGGGTGGCATTCGAGCAGTACTTC
CDR3 protein: CASRNPTGVAFEQYF

V gene: TRBV5-1
J gene: TRBJ1-1
clone size: few
D gene: TRBD1
CDR3 DNA: TGCGCCAGCAGCTTCGGGACAGGGGAGAACACTGAAGCTTTCTTT
CDR3 protein: CASSFGTGENTEAFF

V gene: TRBV10-3
J gene: TRBJ1-4
clone size: -
D gene: TRBD1
CDR3 DNA: TGTGCCATCAGCCCGCGGGCGGAGGGGGCAGGAACTAATGAAAAACTGTTTTTT
CDR3 protein: CAISPRAEGAGTNEKLFF

V gene: TRBV7-2
J gene: TRBJ2-3
clone size: -
D gene: TRBD2
CDR3 DNA: TGTGCCAGCAGCTTGGGACTAGCGGTACACACAGATACGCAGTATTTT
CDR3 protein: CASSLGLAVHTDTQYF

V gene: TRBV28
J gene: TRBJ1-2
clone size: once
D gene: TRBD1
CDR3 DNA: TGTGCCAGCAGTTTAACCGCGGGGACAGAACAACCGATTTATGGCTACACCTTC
CDR3 protein: CASSLTAGTEQPIYGYTF

V gene: TRBV28
J gene: TRBJ1-4
clone size: -
D gene: TRBD1
CDR3 DNA: TGTGCCAGCAGCCAGGACAGGGGCAATGAAAAACTGTTTTTT
CDR3 protein: CASSQDRGNEKLFF

V gene: TRBV6-4
J gene: TRBJ2-7
clone size: -
D gene: -
CDR3 DNA: TGTGCCGGACCCCGGGACATTTCCTACGAGCAGTACTTC
CDR3 protein: CAGPRDISYEQYF

V gene: TRBV5-1
J gene: TRBJ2-5
clone size: -
D gene: TRBD2
CDR3 DNA: TGCGCCAGCAGCTTGACATTTGCATCAGGAGCGCCTAGCGGTCAAGAGACCCAGTACTTC
CDR3 protein: CASSLTFASGAPSGQETQYF

V gene: TRBV27
J gene: TRBJ2-7
clone size: -
D gene: -
CDR3 DNA: TGTGCCAGCAGTTTATCCCCCCATAGCTCCTACGAGCAGTACTTC
CDR3 protein: CASSLSPHSSYEQYF

V gene: TRBV27
J gene: TRBJ1-1
clone size: few
D gene: -
CDR3 DNA: TGTGCCAGCAGTTTAACAGGGAACACTGAAGCTTTCTTT
CDR3 protein: CASSLTGNTEAFF

V gene: TRBV30
J gene: TRBJ1-2
clone size: -
D gene: -
CDR3 DNA: TGTGCCTGGGGGGCAGGGTCTAACTATGGCTACACCTTC
CDR3 protein: CAWGAGSNYGYTF

V gene: TRBV7-2
J gene: TRBJ1-4
clone size: -
D gene: -
CDR3 DNA: TGTGCCAGCAGCTTAATGAGAGGGAATGAAAAACTGTTTTTT
CDR3 protein: CASSLMRGNEKLFF

V gene: TRBV28
J gene: TRBJ1-4
clone size: -
D gene: TRBD1
CDR3 DNA: TGTGCCAGCAGTGACCCGGGACAGGGAGGGGTAGGACTGTTTTTT
CDR3 protein: CASSDPGQGGVGLFF